A single sample is the source of the 18 T cell receptor beta chains below, sequenced in a study of early T cells in non-severe SARS-CoV-2 infection. MiXCR, applied by TCRdb to the 5' RACE reads, yields one record per CDR3 protein. This sample yields around 30,000 distinct CDR3 sequences, of which 4.2% are seen a single time; approximately 4.4% belongs to the top ten. What was sequenced was whole blood. Receptors were obtained from an adult who was a healthcare worker with PCR-confirmed SARS-CoV-2 infection or an uninfected control (not recorded which).

Many counts were recorded for this clonotype. This chain connects TRBV5-6 to TRBJ1-2; 10 nucleotides agree with TRBD1. CDR1 SGHDT and CDR2 YYEEEE come from the germline V gene. The CDR3 runs to 16 residues. V dropped 2 bases and J dropped 0; count of bases not matched to a gene: 4. In nucleotides, the CDR3 is TGTGCCAGCAGCTTCTGGGACAGGGGCACTAACTATGGCTACACCTTC. Its protein product is CASSFWDRGTNYGYTF.

There are a few counts of this clonotype. The V and J genes are TRBV3-1 and TRBJ1-4; TRBD1 agrees at 9 bases. CDR1 and CDR2 from the germline V gene are LGHDT and YNNKEL (reference sequence). This CDR3 spans 16 amino acids. Trimming took 5 bases from V and 3 from J; bases not matched to a gene: 7. As DNA, the CDR3 is TGTGCCAGCAGCTACGACAGGGGGGAGGCTAATGAAAAACTGTTTTTT. Translated, it gives CASSYDRGEANEKLFF.

This clonotype has at least ten counts. The CDR3 protein is CASSLVVGVQETQYF. DNA for the CDR3: TGTGCCAGCAGTTTAGTTGTAGGGGTCCAAGAGACCCAGTACTTC. The V gene is TRBV28, the J gene TRBJ2-5; tentative D call: TRBD1 (5 bases). Trimming shortened V by 2 bases and J by 1 base, and 11 bases separated the two germline ends. The CDR3 consists of 15 residues. Germline loops: CDR1 MDHEN, CDR2 SYDVKM.

This clonotype was detected ten times or more. The chain links TRBV4-1 to TRBJ2-7; 8 bases are shared with TRBD2. Germline V CDR1 and CDR2: MGHRA, YSYEKL. J lost 3 bases, V lost 4 bases, and 8 bases had no gene match. The CDR3 is 15 residues long. The CDR3 reads CASSLVGREVYEQYF. CDR3 bases: TGCGCCAGCAGCCTCGTGGGGCGGGAGGTCTACGAGCAGTACTTC.

This clonotype appeared many times. The rearrangement uses TRBV28 and TRBJ2-7, with D perhaps matching TRBD1 (6 bases). Germline CDR1 MDHEN, CDR2 SYDVKM. V was cut by 5 bases and J by 5 bases, with 13 bases left in between. CDR3 size: 13 residues. The CDR3 DNA reads TGTGCCAGCAGTATTGGACAGTTACACGAGCAGTACTTC. Amino acid sequence: CASSIGQLHEQYF.

This clonotype was picked up many times. The chain employs TRBV7-9 and TRBJ2-7; a weak D match, TRBD2 (5 bases). V was shortened by 7 bases and J by 0 bases, with 19 bases between the two germline ends. Germline V CDR1 and CDR2: SEHNR, FQNEAQ (reference sequence). CDR3 length equals 16 residues. CDR3 sequence reads: CASTQPQDSSSYEQYF. DNA for the CDR3: TGTGCCAGCACTCAACCCCAGGACTCTAGCTCCTACGAGCAGTACTTC. The full variable domain, completed using reference TRBV7-9 and TRBJ2-7, is DTGVSQNPRHKITKRGQNVTFRCDPISEHNRLYWYRQTLGQGPEFLTYFQNEAQLEKSRLLSDRFSAERPKGSFSTLEIQRTEQGDSAMYLCASTQPQDSSSYEQYFGPGTRLTVT.

This clonotype appeared many times. The V call is TRBV28, the J call TRBJ2-7, with D possibly being TRBD2 (5 bases). This CDR3 is built from 13 residues. CDR1 is MDHEN and CDR2 is SYDVKM in the germline V gene. V dropped 7 bases and J dropped 0 bases, with 10 bases sitting between them. DNA of the CDR3: TGTGCCAGCACTGGACTGAGCTCCTACGAGCAGTACTTC. Its translation: CASTGLSSYEQYF.

This clonotype was detected many times. V usage is TRBV28 and J usage is TRBJ1-1; D may be TRBD1 (5 bases). V lost 6 bases and J 0 bases, leaving 17 bases between the germline ends. Germline V lookup: CDR1 MDHEN, CDR2 SYDVKM. This CDR3 has 16 amino acids. The CDR3: CASSPPGQKMNTEAFF. CDR3 bases: TGTGCCAGCAGCCCTCCGGGGCAGAAGATGAACACTGAAGCTTTCTTT.

This clonotype was found once. A much more abundant neighbour one base away suggests this may be a read error. In this CDR3 the conserved last residue, phenylalanine or tryptophan, is missing, so a read error is likely. The chain couples TRBV28 to TRBJ1-1; 7 bases are shared with TRBD1. V lost 3 bases, J lost 1 base, and 11 bases stayed unmatched. Germline V gene sequence: CDR1 MDHEN, CDR2 SYDVKM. This CDR3 region has 17 residues. CDR3 DNA: TGTGCCAGCAGTTTCGGGCAGACAGGGAGGACGAACACTGAAGCTTTCTGT. This encodes CASSFGQTGRTNTEAFC.

The chain combines TRBV28 with TRBJ2-1; TRBD2 agrees at 9 bases. Germline CDR1 and CDR2: MDHEN and SYDVKM. Losses at the gene ends were 6 bases for V and 9 bases for J; bases not matched to a gene: 12. CDR3 size: 15 residues. The CDR3 DNA follows: TGTGCCAGCAGCCCCCCGGGCGGGAGGGCCTTTGAGCAGTTCTTC. As protein: CASSPPGGRAFEQFF.

The table lists this clonotype with many counts. The CDR3: CASSVRGDTQYF. As DNA, the CDR3 is TGTGCCAGCAGTGTGCGGGGAGATACGCAGTATTTT. The chain couples TRBV27 to TRBJ2-3, with TRBD2 as a possible D gene (6 bases). This CDR3 is 12 amino acids long. Germline CDR1 is MNHEY and CDR2 is SMNVEV (reference sequence). Trimming removed 5 bases from V and 5 bases from J, with 8 bases in between.

This clonotype has a count of ten or more. Written as DNA, the CDR3 is TGTGCCAGCAGCGGGAGCGGGACTAAGTACGAGCAGTACTTC. It yields the protein CASSGSGTKYEQYF. This rearrangement joins TRBV28 to TRBJ2-7; 7 bases map to TRBD2. The CDR3 runs 14 residues. CDR1 and CDR2 (germline): MDHEN, SYDVKM. With V trimmed by 6 bases and J by 4 bases, 9 bases remained unmatched. The full variable domain, completed using reference TRBV28 and TRBJ2-7, is DVKVTQSSRYLVKRTGEKVFLECVQDMDHENMFWYRQDPGLGLRLIYFSYDVKMKEKGDIPEGYSVSREKKERFSLILESASTNQTSMYLCASSGSGTKYEQYFGPGTRLTVT.

To note about this clonotype: With a much larger clone just one base away, this may be a read error. The V and J genes are TRBV12-3 or TRBV12-4 and TRBJ2-7, with D unresolved. V lost 6 bases to trimming and J lost 6 bases, with 12 bases between them. This CDR3 is built from 12 residues. The CDR3 loop is CASSALACEQYF. In DNA form, the CDR3 reads TGTGCCAGCAGCGCCCTCGCCTGCGAGCAGTACTTC.

This clonotype was detected ten times or more. The chain uses TRBV20-1 and TRBJ2-3; unclear D gene. Germline assignment: CDR1 DFQATT and CDR2 SNEGSKA (reference sequence). The V gene lost 5 bases and the J gene lost 0 bases, with 15 bases spanning the gap. The CDR3 is 15 amino acids. For the CDR3, the DNA is TGCAGTGCTCCCTTAAGGAACCCAAGCACAGATACGCAGTATTTT. It translates to CSAPLRNPSTDTQYF.

The CDR3 reads CAWSVYAQAYTF. DNA for the CDR3: TGTGCCTGGAGTGTATACGCCCAGGCCTACACCTTC. V is TRBV30 and J is TRBJ1-2; D unclear. CDR1 is GTSNPN and CDR2 is SVGIG in the germline V gene (reference sequence). The CDR3 contains 12 residues. The ends were cut back, 0 bases at V and 10 bases at J, with 12 bases in the middle.

In this sample, this clonotype turned up a few times. V and J are TRBV27 and TRBJ2-3; 14 nucleotides match TRBD2. Germline V gene sequence: CDR1 MNHEY, CDR2 SMNVEV (reference sequence). The V segment lost 3 bases and the J segment 2 bases; nucleotides outside the gene matches: 4. The CDR3 loop spans 17 amino acids. CDR3 nucleotide sequence: TGTGCCAGCAGTTTGGGACTAGCGGGAGCCGCCACAGATACGCAGTATTTT. This sequence encodes CASSLGLAGAATDTQYF.

This clonotype was found many times. The chain links TRBV7-8 to TRBJ2-3; D perhaps matches TRBD2 (6 bases). Germline V gene lookup returns CDR1 SGHVS and CDR2 FQNEAQ. The CDR3 covers 16 residues. Trimming took 4 bases from V and 0 from J, leaving 14 bases between them. This CDR3 reads CASSSEGIRSTDTQYF. The CDR3 coding sequence is TGTGCCAGCAGCTCGGAGGGTATCAGGAGCACAGATACGCAGTATTTT.

This chain uses TRBV5-1 with TRBJ2-5; D may be TRBD2 (5 bases). The CDR3 length is 15 residues. Trimming removed 4 bases from V and 2 bases from J, with 15 bases in between. Germline CDR1 and CDR2: SGHRS and YFSETQ. The CDR3 region has the DNA TGCGCCAGCAGCACTACTCCGAGCGGTCAAGAGACCCAGTACTTC. Residues: CASSTTPSGQETQYF.